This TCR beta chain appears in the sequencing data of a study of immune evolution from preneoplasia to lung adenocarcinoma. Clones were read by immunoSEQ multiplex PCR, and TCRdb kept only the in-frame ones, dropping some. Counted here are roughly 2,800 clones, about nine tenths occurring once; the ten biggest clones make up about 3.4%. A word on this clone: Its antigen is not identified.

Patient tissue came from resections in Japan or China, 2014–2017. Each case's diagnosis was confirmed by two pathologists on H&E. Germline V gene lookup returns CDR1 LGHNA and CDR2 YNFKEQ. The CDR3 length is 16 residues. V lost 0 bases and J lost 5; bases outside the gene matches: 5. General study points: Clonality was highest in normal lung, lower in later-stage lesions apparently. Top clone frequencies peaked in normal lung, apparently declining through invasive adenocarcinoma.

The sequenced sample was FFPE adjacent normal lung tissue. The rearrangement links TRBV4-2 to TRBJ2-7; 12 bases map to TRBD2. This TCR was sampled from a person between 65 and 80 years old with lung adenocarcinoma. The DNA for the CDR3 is TGTGCCAGCAGCCAAGACGAGCTAGCGGGAGGGCACGAGCAGTACTTC. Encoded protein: CASSQDELAGGHEQYF.